This T cell receptor (beta chain) appears in the sequencing data of a study of blood T cell repertoires in COVID-19. Whole-study context: In each case, the material was cDNA or gDNA derived from T cells, B-cell-depleted T cells, or PBMCs.

Sequencing used immunoSEQ multiplex PCR; TCRdb keeps in-frame clones, though not all of them. The table has more than 9,500 clones, roughly 72% seen once; the top ten hold roughly a tenth. Trimming removed 6 bases from V and 7 bases from J, with 19 bases in between. CDR3 length equals 14 residues. The V gene's germline CDR1 is MNHNY and CDR2 SVGAGI (reference sequence). The V call is TRBV6-6, the J call TRBJ2-7, with D uncertain. Sample: peripheral blood. The receptor was isolated from a man aged 55 to 70 with COVID-19, enrolled during active disease. The CDR3: CASRTGSPTGEQYF. In DNA, the CDR3 is TGTGCCAGCAGAACCGGATCCCCTACCGGGGAGCAGTACTTC.